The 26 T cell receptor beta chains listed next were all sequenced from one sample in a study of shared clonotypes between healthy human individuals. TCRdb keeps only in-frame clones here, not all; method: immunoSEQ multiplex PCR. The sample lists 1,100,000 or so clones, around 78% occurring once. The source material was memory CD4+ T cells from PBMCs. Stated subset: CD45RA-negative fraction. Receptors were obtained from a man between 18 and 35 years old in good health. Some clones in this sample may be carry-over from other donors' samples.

The CDR3 DNA is TGTGCCAGCAACCCCTTCGGGACAGGGACCTCTGGGGCCAACGTCCTGACTTTC. It encodes CASNPFGTGTSGANVLTF. V and J are TRBV5-4 and TRBJ2-6; TRBD1 aligns across 9 bases. Germline V gene data show CDR1 as SGHNT and CDR2 as YYREEE (reference sequence). V gave up 6 bases and J gave up 0 bases; unmatched junction bases: 10. The CDR3 length is 18 residues.

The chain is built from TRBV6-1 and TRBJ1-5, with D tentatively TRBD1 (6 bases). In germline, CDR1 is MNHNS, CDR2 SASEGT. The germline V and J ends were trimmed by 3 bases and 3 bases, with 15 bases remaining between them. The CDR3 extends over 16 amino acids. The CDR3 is CASSDRQERFNQPQHF. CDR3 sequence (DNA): TGTGCCAGCAGTGACCGACAGGAAAGGTTCAATCAGCCCCAGCATTTT.

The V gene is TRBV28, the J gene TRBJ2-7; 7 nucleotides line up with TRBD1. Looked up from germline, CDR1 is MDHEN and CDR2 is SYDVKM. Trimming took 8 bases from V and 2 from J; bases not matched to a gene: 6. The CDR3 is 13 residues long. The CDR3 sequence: CASGRDSTYEQYF. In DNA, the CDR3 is TGTGCCAGCGGAAGGGACAGTACCTACGAGCAGTACTTC.

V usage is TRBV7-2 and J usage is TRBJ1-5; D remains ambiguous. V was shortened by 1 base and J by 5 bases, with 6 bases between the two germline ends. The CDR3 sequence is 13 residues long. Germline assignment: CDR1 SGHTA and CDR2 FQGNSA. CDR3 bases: TGTGCCAGCAGCTTAGGGTTCGATCAGCCCCAGCATTTT. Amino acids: CASSLGFDQPQHF.

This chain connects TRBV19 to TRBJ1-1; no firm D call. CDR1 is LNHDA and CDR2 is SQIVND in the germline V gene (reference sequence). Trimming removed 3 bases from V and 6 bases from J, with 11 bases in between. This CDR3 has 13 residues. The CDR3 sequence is CASSIPPLPEAFF. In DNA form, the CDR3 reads TGTGCCAGTAGTATTCCCCCCCTGCCTGAAGCTTTCTTT.

CDR3 in DNA: TGTGCCAGCAGTTTATCGGAACGTCCTAGCTACACCTTC. Protein: CASSLSERPSYTF. The chain recombines TRBV27 with TRBJ1-2, with D hard to call. Germline loops: CDR1 MNHEY, CDR2 SMNVEV (reference sequence). The CDR3 loop spans 13 amino acids. The ends were cut back, 0 bases at V and 9 bases at J, with 11 bases in the middle.

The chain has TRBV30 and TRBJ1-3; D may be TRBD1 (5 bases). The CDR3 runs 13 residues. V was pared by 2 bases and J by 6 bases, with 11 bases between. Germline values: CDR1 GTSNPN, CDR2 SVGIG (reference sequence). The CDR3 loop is CAWSLGHVNTIYF. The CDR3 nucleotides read TGTGCCTGGAGTCTAGGACACGTAAACACCATATATTTT.

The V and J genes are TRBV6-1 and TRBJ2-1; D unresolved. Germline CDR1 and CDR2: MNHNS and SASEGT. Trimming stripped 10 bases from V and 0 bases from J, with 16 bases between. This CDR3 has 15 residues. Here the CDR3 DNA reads TGTGCCACACCCTTGACGGAAAACTCCTACAATGAGCAGTTCTTC. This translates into CATPLTENSYNEQFF.

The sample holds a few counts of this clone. CDR3 loop: CATNQPPGQGASTDTQYF. The CDR3 coding sequence is TGTGCCACCAACCAACCCCCGGGACAGGGGGCCAGCACAGATACGCAGTATTTT. This chain links TRBV10-3 with TRBJ2-3, with TRBD1 matching 12 bases. Germline values: CDR1 ENHRY, CDR2 SYGVKD. This CDR3 is 18 amino acids long. The trim removed 10 bases at V and 0 bases at J, leaving 14 bases unmatched.

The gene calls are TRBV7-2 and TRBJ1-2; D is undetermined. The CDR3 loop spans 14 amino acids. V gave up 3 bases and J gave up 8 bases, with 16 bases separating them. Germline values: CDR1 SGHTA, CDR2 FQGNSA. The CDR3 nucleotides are TGTGCCAGCAGCTTTCGGCTGGCCCCCCTGGGCTACACCTTC. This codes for CASSFRLAPLGYTF.

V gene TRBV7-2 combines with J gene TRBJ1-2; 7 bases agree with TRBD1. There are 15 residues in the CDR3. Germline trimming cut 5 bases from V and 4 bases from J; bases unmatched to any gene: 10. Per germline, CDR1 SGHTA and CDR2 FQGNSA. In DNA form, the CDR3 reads TGTGCCAGCAGCCGACAGGGATGGTCCCTCTATGGCTACACCTTC. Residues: CASSRQGWSLYGYTF.

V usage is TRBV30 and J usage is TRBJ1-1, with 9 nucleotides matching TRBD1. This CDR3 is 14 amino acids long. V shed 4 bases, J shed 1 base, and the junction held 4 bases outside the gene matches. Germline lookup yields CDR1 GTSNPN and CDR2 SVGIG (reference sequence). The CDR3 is CAWIRTGANTEAFF. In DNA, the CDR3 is TGTGCCTGGATCCGGACAGGGGCGAACACTGAAGCTTTCTTT.

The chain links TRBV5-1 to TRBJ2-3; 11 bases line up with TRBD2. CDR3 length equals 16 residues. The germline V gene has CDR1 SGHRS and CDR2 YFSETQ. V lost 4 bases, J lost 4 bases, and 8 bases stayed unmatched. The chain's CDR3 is CASSALTSGSADTQYF. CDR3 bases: TGCGCCAGCAGCGCCCTAACTAGCGGGAGTGCAGATACGCAGTATTTT.

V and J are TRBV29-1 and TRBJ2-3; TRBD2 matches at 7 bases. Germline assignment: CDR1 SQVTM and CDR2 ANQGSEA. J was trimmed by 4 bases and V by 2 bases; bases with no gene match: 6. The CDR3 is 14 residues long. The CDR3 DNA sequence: TGCAGCGTTGAATGGGGGGGGGTGTCAGATACGCAGTATTTT. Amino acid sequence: CSVEWGGVSDTQYF.

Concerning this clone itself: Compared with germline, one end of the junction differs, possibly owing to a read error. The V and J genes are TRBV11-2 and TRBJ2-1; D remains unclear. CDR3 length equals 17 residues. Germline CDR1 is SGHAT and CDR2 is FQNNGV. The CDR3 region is CASSQDRREASYNEQFF. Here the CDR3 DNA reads TGCGCCAGCAGCCAAGATCGACGTGAAGCAAGCTACAATGAGCAGTTCTTC.

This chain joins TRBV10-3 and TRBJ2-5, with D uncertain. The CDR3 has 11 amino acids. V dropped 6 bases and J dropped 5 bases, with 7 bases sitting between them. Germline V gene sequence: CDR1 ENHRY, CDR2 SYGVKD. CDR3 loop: CAIRDVETQYF. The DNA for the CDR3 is TGTGCCATCAGAGATGTCGAGACCCAGTACTTC.

CDR3 sequence: CASSTTGWSSYEQYF. In DNA form, the CDR3 reads TGTGCCAGCAGTACGACAGGGTGGAGCTCCTACGAGCAGTACTTC. The chain uses TRBV27 and TRBJ2-7; TRBD1 agrees at 7 bases. Germline assignment: CDR1 MNHEY and CDR2 SMNVEV (reference sequence). With 5 bases clipped from V and 0 bases from J, the junction kept 7 bases outside the gene matches. The CDR3 has 15 residues.

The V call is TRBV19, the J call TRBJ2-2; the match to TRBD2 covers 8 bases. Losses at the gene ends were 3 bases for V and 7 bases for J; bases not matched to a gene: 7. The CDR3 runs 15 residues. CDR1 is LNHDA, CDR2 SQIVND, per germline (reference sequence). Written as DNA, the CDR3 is TGTGCCAGTAGTATCCCGGGACTAGTCGGCGGGGAGCTGTTTTTT. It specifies CASSIPGLVGGELFF.

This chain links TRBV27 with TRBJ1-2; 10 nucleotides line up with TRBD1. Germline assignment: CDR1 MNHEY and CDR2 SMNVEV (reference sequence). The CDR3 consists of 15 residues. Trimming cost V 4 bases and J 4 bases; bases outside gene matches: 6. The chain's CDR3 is CASSSYRTGGYGYTF. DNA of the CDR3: TGTGCCAGCAGTTCATACCGGACAGGGGGCTATGGCTACACCTTC.

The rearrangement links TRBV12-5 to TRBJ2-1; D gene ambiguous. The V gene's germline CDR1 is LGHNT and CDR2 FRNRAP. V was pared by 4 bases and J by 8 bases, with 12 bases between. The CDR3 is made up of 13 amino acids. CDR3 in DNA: TGTGCTAGTGGTTGGGATGCAGACGATGAGCAGTTCTTC. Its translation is CASGWDADDEQFF.

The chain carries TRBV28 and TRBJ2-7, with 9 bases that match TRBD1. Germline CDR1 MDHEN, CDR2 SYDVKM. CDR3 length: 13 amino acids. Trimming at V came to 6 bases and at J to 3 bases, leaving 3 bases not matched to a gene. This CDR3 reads CASRTGGFYEQYF. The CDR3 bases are TGTGCCAGCAGGACAGGGGGGTTCTACGAGCAGTACTTC.

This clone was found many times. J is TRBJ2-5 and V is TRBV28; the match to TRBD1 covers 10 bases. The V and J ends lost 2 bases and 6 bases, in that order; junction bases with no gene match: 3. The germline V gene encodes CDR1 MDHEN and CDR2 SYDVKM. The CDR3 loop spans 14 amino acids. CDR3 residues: CASSLRDRGQTQYF. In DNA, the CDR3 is TGTGCCAGCAGTTTACGGGACAGGGGTCAGACCCAGTACTTC.

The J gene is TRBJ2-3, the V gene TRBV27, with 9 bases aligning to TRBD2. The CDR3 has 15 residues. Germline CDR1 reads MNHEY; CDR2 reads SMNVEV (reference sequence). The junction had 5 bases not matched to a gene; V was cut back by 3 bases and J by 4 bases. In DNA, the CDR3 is TGTGCCAGCAGTTTTAGCGGGAGTGTCCCAGATACGCAGTATTTT. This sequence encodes CASSFSGSVPDTQYF.

The chain's CDR3 is CASSLEGALYGYTF. The CDR3 bases are TGCGCCAGCAGCTTGGAGGGGGCTCTCTATGGCTACACCTTC. The rearrangement joins TRBV5-1 to TRBJ1-2; 7 bases fit TRBD1. The CDR3 consists of 14 residues. V lost 0 bases, J lost 4 bases, and 3 bases stayed unmatched. Germline V gene data show CDR1 as SGHRS and CDR2 as YFSETQ.

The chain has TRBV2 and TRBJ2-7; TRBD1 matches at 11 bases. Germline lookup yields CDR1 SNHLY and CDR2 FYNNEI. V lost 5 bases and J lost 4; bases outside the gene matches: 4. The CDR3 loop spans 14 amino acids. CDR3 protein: CASSLDRGLYEQYF. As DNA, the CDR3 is TGTGCCAGCAGTTTGGACAGGGGGCTTTACGAGCAGTACTTC.

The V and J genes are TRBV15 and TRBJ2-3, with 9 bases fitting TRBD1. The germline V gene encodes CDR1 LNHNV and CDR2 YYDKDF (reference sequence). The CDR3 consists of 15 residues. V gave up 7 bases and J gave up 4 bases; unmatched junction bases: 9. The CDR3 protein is CATKPQGAGSDTQYF. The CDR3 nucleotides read TGTGCCACCAAACCACAGGGGGCCGGGTCAGATACGCAGTATTTT.